Below are 5 T cell receptor beta chains sequenced from a single sample in a study of T cell responses to AZD1222 COVID-19 vaccine (dated by TCRdb to the early 2020s). Reading the label with the study, this specimen's time point is: baseline before first vaccination. The treatment or condition label of this sample denotes: meningococcal conjugate vaccine given as trial control. Library preparation employed the immunoSEQ multiplex PCR assay. TCRdb took over this immuneACCESS table, retaining in-frame rearrangements with V and J assigned. Such tables are incomplete; in checked studies, under half of the missing clones stem from an unresolved V gene, and the remainder is unexplained. This sample has tens of thousands of clones in its table, and around 88% of those were observed once. Jointly, the top ten make up about 9.3% of the sample. Sequencing was performed on peripheral blood, taken on day 0 of MenACWY control vaccination. The receptors here all came from an adult in good health.

The rearrangement links TRBV19 to TRBJ2-7; D is uncertain. CDR1 and CDR2 from the germline V gene are LNHDA and SQIVND (reference sequence). Trimming left V 0 bases short and J 6 bases short, with 6 bases between. CDR3 length equals 12 residues. The CDR3 protein is CASSIDLGEQYF. Here the CDR3 DNA reads TGTGCCAGTAGTATAGATCTCGGCGAGCAGTACTTC. Supplemented by reference TRBV19 and TRBJ2-7, the full variable domain reads DGGITQSPKYLFRKEGQNVTLSCEQNLNHDAMYWYRQDPGQGLRLIYYSQIVNDFQKGDIAEGYSVSREKKESFPLTVTSAQKNPTAFYLCASSIDLGEQYFGPGTRLTVT.

The rearrangement joins TRBV4-2 to TRBJ2-7; the match to TRBD2 covers 11 bases. There are 15 residues in the CDR3. The trim removed 1 base at V and 5 bases at J, leaving 4 bases unmatched. CDR1 is LGHNA and CDR2 is YNFKEQ in the germline V gene. In nucleotides, the CDR3 is TGTGCCAGCAGCCAAGCGACTAGCGGGGACCACGAGCAGTACTTC. Protein sequence: CASSQATSGDHEQYF.

This chain joins TRBV2 and TRBJ1-2, with TRBD1 matching 12 bases. Trimming took 6 bases from V and 0 from J; bases not matched to a gene: 8. Germline V gives CDR1 SNHLY, CDR2 FYNNEI. The CDR3 runs to 17 residues. CDR3 region: CASSLPGQGASNYGYTF. The DNA of the CDR3 is TGTGCCAGCAGCCTCCCGGGACAGGGGGCGTCTAACTATGGCTACACCTTC.

Here the CDR3 reads CASSLDGEQYF. CDR3 in DNA: TGTGCCAGCAGCTTGGACGGGGAGCAGTACTTC. V usage is TRBV5-4 and J usage is TRBJ2-7; D is uncertain. The CDR3 runs to 11 residues. The V and J ends lost 0 bases and 7 bases respectively, with 5 bases between them. Germline V gives CDR1 SGHNT, CDR2 YYREEE (reference sequence).

This clone has a handful of counts. The chain has TRBV4-3 and TRBJ1-1, with D perhaps TRBD1 (6 bases). The germline V gene encodes CDR1 LGHNA and CDR2 YSLEER. This CDR3 contains 15 residues. Trimming removed 0 bases at V and 5 bases at J, with 13 bases between. CDR3 sequence (DNA): TGCGCCAGCAGCCAAGACCCACAGGGTCGAACTGAAGCTTTCTTT. Translated, it gives CASSQDPQGRTEAFF.